Listed here are 32 T cell receptor beta chains from one sample, sequenced in a study of patients and donors after allogeneic stem cell transplantation. MiXCR, applied by TCRdb to the RT-PCR reads, yields one record per CDR3 protein. This repertoire shows about 960,000 distinct CDR3 sequences, approximately 18% found once; its top ten account for around 6%. Sequencing was performed on blood, either unsorted or a sorted T cell fraction (not recorded which). The receptors derive from a human donor who was either an allogeneic HSCT recipient or a stem cell or donor lymphocyte infusion donor (not recorded which). It is not recorded whose cells these are; they may come from a transplant donor.

The V and J genes are TRBV4-3 and TRBJ2-1; D is possibly TRBD1 (5 bases). Germline V gene lookup returns CDR1 LGHNA and CDR2 YSLEER. The length of the CDR3 is 16 residues. The germline V and J ends were trimmed by 2 bases and 4 bases, with 15 bases remaining between them. The CDR3 nucleotides are TGCGCCAGCAGCCAATATACCCAGGGTTCTTACAATGAGCAGTTCTTC. It codes for CASSQYTQGSYNEQFF.

In its sample, this clonotype was seen a few times. This chain joins TRBV5-1 and TRBJ2-3; D remains unclear. The CDR3 length is 14 residues. Germline V gene lookup returns CDR1 SGHRS and CDR2 YFSETQ. V lost 4 bases, J lost 1 base, and 10 bases lay in between. The CDR3 loop reads CASSPSAGTDTQYF. In DNA form, the CDR3 reads TGCGCCAGCAGCCCTTCGGCGGGCACAGATACGCAGTATTTT.

The rearrangement links TRBV6-1 to TRBJ1-6, with TRBD1 as a possible D gene (5 bases). The CDR3 loop spans 16 amino acids. Looked up from germline, CDR1 is MNHNS and CDR2 is SASEGT. V shed 5 bases and J shed 1 base, with 12 bases lying between them. This CDR3 reads CASSPGGGSYNSPLHF. As DNA, the CDR3 is TGTGCCAGCAGTCCCGGGGGGGGATCCTATAATTCACCCCTCCACTTT.

The chain joins TRBV12-3 or TRBV12-4 to TRBJ1-5; D call uncertain. V was shortened by 6 bases and J by 3 bases, with 9 bases between the two germline ends. CDR3 length equals 13 residues. CDR3 residues: CASRRTLNQPQHF. The CDR3 coding sequence is TGTGCCAGCAGGAGGACCCTCAATCAGCCCCAGCATTTT.

The rearrangement uses TRBV12-3 or TRBV12-4 and TRBJ1-2; D remains unclear. Trimming pared 6 bases from V and 3 bases from J, leaving 11 bases between. The CDR3 runs to 13 residues. The CDR3 DNA reads as TGTGCCAGCAGCCCGGGATCCCACTATGGCTACACCTTC. Encoded protein: CASSPGSHYGYTF.

This clonotype turned up a few times. The chain recombines TRBV20-1 with TRBJ2-7; the D gene is possibly TRBD2 (6 bases). The CDR3 runs 15 residues. Germline V gene sequence: CDR1 DFQATT, CDR2 SNEGSKA (reference sequence). Trimming left V 0 bases short and J 2 bases short, with 14 bases between. The CDR3 DNA sequence: TGCAGTGCTAGAGATCACCTAGCGAAAACCTACGAGCAGTACTTC. Protein sequence: CSARDHLAKTYEQYF.

The DNA of the CDR3 is TGCGCCAGCAGCAACCGACTAGCGGGGGGGCTTTGGGAGCAGTACTTC. It is translated as CASSNRLAGGLWEQYF. This chain uses TRBV4-1 with TRBJ2-7, with TRBD2 identical over 14 bases. This CDR3 has 16 amino acids. V was pared by 5 bases and J by 7 bases, with 10 bases of the junction left unmatched. Germline CDR1 MGHRA, CDR2 YSYEKL.

This clonotype has a handful of counts. V gene TRBV5-6 combines with J gene TRBJ1-5; TRBD1 aligns across 7 bases. The V gene's germline CDR1 is SGHDT and CDR2 YYEEEE. The CDR3 is 17 residues long. The V segment lost 0 bases and the J segment 9 bases; nucleotides outside the gene matches: 15. As DNA, the CDR3 is TGTGCCAGCAGCTTGGGGATGAAGGGACAGAAATCGTCGCCCCAGCATTTT. Translating it yields CASSLGMKGQKSSPQHF.

The chain is built from TRBV5-6 and TRBJ1-4; no definite D call. The V and J ends lost 3 bases and 8 bases respectively, with 20 bases between them. Per the germline V gene, CDR1 is SGHDT and CDR2 is YYEEEE. The CDR3 extends over 16 amino acids. The CDR3 reads CASSSGRTSSGEKLFF. The DNA of the CDR3 is TGTGCCAGCAGCTCAGGCCGGACTTCTAGCGGGGAAAAACTGTTTTTT.

The chain joins TRBV13 to TRBJ2-7, with unresolved D. CDR1 and CDR2 from the germline V gene are PRHDT and FYEKMQ (reference sequence). V lost 0 bases and J 3 bases, leaving 9 bases between the germline ends. This CDR3 spans 14 amino acids. The DNA of the CDR3 is TGTGCCAGCAGCTTAGGCCTAAGGGACTACGAGCAGTACTTC. Its translation: CASSLGLRDYEQYF.

This clonotype was detected only a few times. The J gene is TRBJ2-3, the V gene TRBV5-1; D could derive from TRBD1 or TRBD2 (6 bases each). Germline V gene lookup returns CDR1 SGHRS and CDR2 YFSETQ. V was pared by 2 bases and J by 0 bases, with 16 bases between. This CDR3 spans 17 amino acids. The CDR3 here is CASSFEGGPPSTDTQYF. In nucleotides, the CDR3 is TGCGCCAGCAGCTTTGAGGGGGGCCCTCCTAGCACAGATACGCAGTATTTT.

The chain joins TRBV2 to TRBJ2-5; 7 bases map to TRBD1. The ends lost 7 bases at V and 5 bases at J; junction bases unmatched: 7. The length of the CDR3 is 13 residues. The V gene's germline CDR1 is SNHLY and CDR2 FYNNEI. The CDR3 nucleotides are TGTGCCAGCACGAGGGGGCTCAGGGAGACCCAGTACTTC. Amino acids: CASTRGLRETQYF. Variable domain in full (rest from reference TRBV2 and TRBJ2-5): EPEVTQTPSHQVTQMGQEVILRCVPISNHLYFYWYRQILGQKVEFLVSFYNNEISEKSEIFDDQFSVERPDGSNFTLKIRSTKLEDSAMYFCASTRGLRETQYFGPGTRLLVL.

CDR3 sequence: CSAPTQGTQKNIQYF. CDR3 nucleotide sequence: TGCAGTGCCCCAACCCAAGGGACACAGAAAAACATTCAGTACTTC. The genes are TRBV20-1 and TRBJ2-4; TRBD1 might be the D (6 bases). This CDR3 comprises 15 residues. CDR1 is DFQATT, CDR2 SNEGSKA, per germline (reference sequence). V was shortened by 6 bases and J by 4 bases, with 19 bases between the two germline ends.

This clonotype was picked up a small number of times. The V and J genes are TRBV5-1 and TRBJ2-3, with 10 bases matching TRBD1. The CDR3 spans 15 residues. V trimming: 8 bases; J trimming: 0 bases; junction bases outside the gene matches: 6. CDR1 is SGHRS, CDR2 YFSETQ, per germline. CDR3 loop: CASQTGGTSTDTQYF. CDR3 coding DNA: TGCGCCAGTCAGACAGGGGGCACGAGCACAGATACGCAGTATTTT.

The sample holds a few counts of this clonotype. Written as DNA, the CDR3 is TGCAGTGCCTTTAGGACAGGCCTCCGAGAGACCCAGTACTTC. Its translation is CSAFRTGLRETQYF. The chain is built from TRBV20-1 and TRBJ2-5; 7 nucleotides agree with TRBD1. The ends lost 6 bases at V and 4 bases at J; junction bases unmatched: 11. The CDR3 consists of 14 residues. The V gene's germline CDR1 is DFQATT and CDR2 SNEGSKA (reference sequence).

The V call is TRBV14, the J call TRBJ2-3, with D tentatively TRBD2 (6 bases). V dropped 3 bases and J dropped 8 bases, with 27 bases sitting between them. Germline V gene data show CDR1 as SGHDN and CDR2 as FVKESK. The CDR3 is made up of 18 amino acids. The CDR3 region is CASSHSPISGLDLATQYF. The CDR3 DNA is TGTGCCAGCAGCCATTCACCGATCAGCGGGCTAGACCTAGCTACGCAGTATTTT.

The J gene is TRBJ2-7, the V gene TRBV5-1; TRBD2 agrees at 10 bases. The CDR3 consists of 15 residues. With 0 bases clipped from V and 2 bases from J, the junction kept 2 bases outside the gene matches. From germline, CDR1 is SGHRS and CDR2 YFSETQ. Here the CDR3 DNA reads TGCGCCAGCAGCTTGGATCTAGCGGGGGCCTACGAGCAGTACTTC. It specifies CASSLDLAGAYEQYF.

This clonotype has a count of ten or more. V gene TRBV25-1 combines with J gene TRBJ1-4, with 8 bases lining up with TRBD1. Trimming removed 4 bases from V and 2 bases from J; junction bases left unmatched: 9. The CDR3 covers 17 residues. From germline, CDR1 is MGHDK and CDR2 SYGVNS. The CDR3 spells CASSAKTGVVTNEKLFF. For the CDR3, the DNA is TGTGCCAGCAGTGCCAAGACAGGGGTAGTCACTAATGAAAAACTGTTTTTT.

The table lists this clonotype with a few counts. This sequence joins TRBV6-5 and TRBJ2-3, with 7 bases aligning to TRBD2. CDR1 and CDR2 (germline): MNHEY, SVGAGI. Trimming took 1 base from V and 4 from J; bases not matched to a gene: 11. The CDR3 spans 17 residues. The CDR3 is CASSYYRAGVSSDTQYF. Written as DNA, the CDR3 is TGTGCCAGCAGTTACTATCGGGCGGGAGTGAGTTCAGATACGCAGTATTTT.

This clonotype was observed a handful of times. The chain combines TRBV20-1 with TRBJ2-7, with D uncertain. CDR3 length: 8 residues. Trimming cost V 8 bases and J 5 bases, with 4 bases left between them. Looked up from germline, CDR1 is DFQATT and CDR2 is SNEGSKA (reference sequence). This chain's CDR3 is CSTHEQYF. Here the CDR3 DNA reads TGCAGTACCCACGAGCAGTACTTC.

This clonotype showed up many times. The chain combines TRBV12-3 or TRBV12-4 with TRBJ2-3; the match to TRBD1 covers 9 bases. Losses at the gene ends were 5 bases for V and 9 bases for J; bases not matched to a gene: 15. The CDR3 extends over 16 amino acids. The CDR3 bases are TGTGCCAGCAGTCCCAGGGGTTTGGGGACAGGGAAAACGCAGTATTTT. Its translation: CASSPRGLGTGKTQYF.

The genes are TRBV25-1 and TRBJ2-7, with D possibly TRBD1 on 5 matching bases. V was clipped by 0 bases and J by 5 bases, with 11 bases between them. CDR1 and CDR2 from the germline V gene are MGHDK and SYGVNS. This CDR3 contains 14 residues. CDR3 sequence: CASSEYWGADEQYF. CDR3 in DNA: TGTGCCAGCAGTGAATACTGGGGCGCCGACGAGCAGTACTTC.

This clonotype was found many times. The chain is built from TRBV24-1 and TRBJ2-5; D remains unclear. V dropped 3 bases and J dropped 5 bases, with 18 bases sitting between them. Per germline, CDR1 KGHDR and CDR2 SFDVKD. The CDR3 length is 16 residues. CDR3: CATSDPTLRGYETQYF. The CDR3 nucleotides are TGTGCCACCAGTGATCCAACCCTCCGAGGATACGAGACCCAGTACTTC.

V usage is TRBV6-1 and J usage is TRBJ1-1; 11 nucleotides match TRBD1. V gave up 6 bases and J gave up 4 bases; unmatched junction bases: 4. This CDR3 region has 14 residues. Germline loops: CDR1 MNHNS, CDR2 SASEGT. In nucleotides, the CDR3 is TGTGCCAGCAGACTGGACAGGGGGCTCACTGAAGCTTTCTTT. Translating gives CASRLDRGLTEAFF.

The chain has TRBV7-9 and TRBJ2-5; D possibly uses TRBD1 or TRBD2 (5 bases each). Germline assignment: CDR1 SEHNR and CDR2 FQNEAQ (reference sequence). Trimming removed 5 bases at V and 5 bases at J, with 21 bases between. The CDR3 is 16 amino acids. The CDR3 nucleotides read TGTGCCAGCAGCCCACTCTTTACCCCTGAGGGGGAGACCCAGTACTTC. Its translation: CASSPLFTPEGETQYF.

The gene calls are TRBV2 and TRBJ1-2, with 10 bases lining up with TRBD1. Germline V CDR1 and CDR2: SNHLY, FYNNEI. The CDR3 is made up of 12 amino acids. V trimming: 5 bases; J trimming: 10 bases; junction bases outside the gene matches: 4. The CDR3 bases are TGTGCCAGCAGTAGGGACAGGGGACTCTACACCTTC. Encoded protein: CASSRDRGLYTF.

The J gene is TRBJ2-3, the V gene TRBV12-3 or TRBV12-4; D unresolved. V lost 3 bases to trimming and J lost 4 bases, with 14 bases between them. This CDR3 region has 15 residues. The CDR3 region is CASSLVPSMPDTQYF. The CDR3 DNA sequence: TGTGCCAGCAGTTTGGTCCCCTCAATGCCAGATACGCAGTATTTT.

This chain links TRBV27 with TRBJ1-4; 8 bases match TRBD1. Germline CDR1 and CDR2: MNHEY and SMNVEV (reference sequence). V shed 2 bases, J shed 6 bases, and the junction held 8 bases outside the gene matches. The CDR3 extends over 16 amino acids. The CDR3 loop is CASSLRVTGADEKLFF. In DNA, the CDR3 is TGTGCCAGCAGTTTAAGGGTGACAGGGGCGGATGAAAAACTGTTTTTT.

The gene calls are TRBV12-3 or TRBV12-4 and TRBJ2-7; D is unresolved. The CDR3 is 14 residues long. The V gene lost 6 bases and the J gene lost 1 base, with 13 bases spanning the gap. In nucleotides, the CDR3 is TGTGCCAGCAGACCCCAAGTTATTTCCTACGAGCAGTACTTC. Its translation is CASRPQVISYEQYF.

A remark on this clonotype: An end of the junction differs from the germline gene, which may be a read error. This chain uses TRBV7-7 with TRBJ2-1; D might be TRBD1 or TRBD2, each matching 5 bases. This CDR3 region has 14 residues. CDR1 is SSHAT, CDR2 FNYEAQ, per germline (reference sequence). The CDR3 bases are TGTGCTAGCAGCCGACCCGGCAGGGAGAATGAGCAGTTCTTC. Protein product: CASSRPGRENEQFF.

The V call is TRBV24-1, the J call TRBJ2-3, with 16 bases matching TRBD2. The CDR3 contains 17 residues. V gave up 1 base and J gave up 4 bases; unmatched junction bases: 1. Germline lookup yields CDR1 KGHDR and CDR2 SFDVKD. The CDR3 sequence is CATSDLGTSGGADTQYF. In DNA, the CDR3 is TGTGCCACCAGTGATTTAGGGACTAGCGGGGGGGCAGATACGCAGTATTTT.

This chain uses TRBV4-1 with TRBJ1-2, with a possible D match to TRBD1 (5 bases). V lost 5 bases, J lost 8 bases, and 18 bases lay in between. The CDR3 contains 14 residues. Germline lookup yields CDR1 MGHRA and CDR2 YSYEKL. CDR3 in DNA: TGCGCCAGCAGCTCCCCCGGGACCCGAGGGGGCTACACCTTC. Translation gives CASSSPGTRGGYTF.